This T cell receptor beta chain appears in the sequencing data of a study of OX40 agonist ivuxolimab in advanced cancers. Study background: An agonistic human IgG2 monoclonal antibody against OX40 (CD134) was given.

Data came from immunoSEQ multiplex PCR; TCRdb stores just in-frame clones and leaves some out. The sample includes about 80,000 clones, approximately 84% of them seen just once. Germline V gene lookup returns CDR1 WNHNN and CDR2 SYGVQD (reference sequence). The CDR3 sequence is 13 residues long. Trimming cost V 0 bases and J 5 bases; bases outside gene matches: 0. This clone was picked up a small number of times. The specimen was CD4+ or CD8+ T cells sorted from blood, collected in a trial of the OX40 agonist ivuxolimab. The chain carries TRBV10-1 and TRBJ1-2, with TRBD1 matching 7 bases. This clonotype was sampled from an adult with an advanced solid tumor such as melanoma, head and neck, liver or kidney cancer. This CDR3 is CASSESRGYGYTF. CDR3 in DNA: TGCGCCAGCAGTGAGTCCAGGGGGTATGGCTACACCTTC.